These 17 T cell receptor beta chains share one sample of origin, sequenced in a study of shared clonotypes between healthy human individuals. Terminally differentiated effector memory CD45RA+ cells were excluded by CCR7 positive selection of CD45RO-negative cells. TCRdb's table, derived via immunoSEQ multiplex PCR, lists solely in-frame clones and lacks some. The profile shows some 2.1 million clones, 90% to 95% of them singletons. The sample taken for sequencing was naive CD8+ T cells from PBMCs. The receptor source for this set is a man younger than 30 in good health. Some clones in this sample may be carry-over from other donors' samples.

The chain uses TRBV10-2 and TRBJ2-2; no reliable D call. Germline lookup yields CDR1 WSHSY and CDR2 SAAADI. Trimming pared 1 base from V and 2 bases from J, leaving 5 bases between. The CDR3 is made up of 14 amino acids. The CDR3, as DNA: TGCGCCAGCAGTGAGTATCGCAACACCGGGGAGCTGTTTTTT. Translating gives CASSEYRNTGELFF.

On this clone itself: Other DNA sequences of this sample code for an identical CDR3. The V and J genes are TRBV9 and TRBJ2-2; D is ambiguous. The V gene lost 0 bases and the J gene lost 0 bases, with 12 bases spanning the gap. Per the germline V gene, CDR1 is SGDLS and CDR2 is YYNGEE. The CDR3 is made up of 17 amino acids. CDR3 region: CASSVESGPPNTGELFF. The CDR3 coding sequence is TGTGCCAGCAGCGTAGAGTCGGGTCCCCCGAACACCGGGGAGCTGTTTTTT. The whole variable domain, filled in from reference TRBV9 and TRBJ2-2, reads DSGVTQTPKHLITATGQRVTLRCSPRSGDLSVYWYQQSLDQGLQFLIQYYNGEERAKGNILERFSAQQFPDLHSELNLSSLELGDSALYFCASSVESGPPNTGELFFGEGSRLTVL.

V is TRBV19 and J is TRBJ2-7; 12 bases are a match to TRBD2. Looked up from germline, CDR1 is LNHDA and CDR2 is SQIVND (reference sequence). The CDR3 sequence is 15 residues long. The junction had 9 bases not matched to a gene; V was cut back by 8 bases and J by 4 bases. The CDR3 DNA reads as TGTGCCAGTTGCCCGACTAGCGGGAGTTTATACGAGCAGTACTTC. Amino acid sequence: CASCPTSGSLYEQYF. The full variable domain, in which reference TRBV19 and TRBJ2-7 provide the parts outside the CDR3, is DGGITQSPKYLFRKEGQNVTLSCEQNLNHDAMYWYRQDPGQGLRLIYYSQIVNDFQKGDIAEGYSVSREKKESFPLTVTSAQKNPTAFYLCASCPTSGSLYEQYFGPGTRLTVT.

V is TRBV27 and J is TRBJ2-7; 11 bases are shared with TRBD2. The CDR3 has 14 residues. The ends lost 3 bases at V and 5 bases at J; junction bases unmatched: 3. The germline gives CDR1 MNHEY, CDR2 SMNVEV (reference sequence). DNA of the CDR3: TGTGCCAGCAGTTTTATAGCGGGAGGGAACGAGCAGTACTTC. Encoded protein: CASSFIAGGNEQYF.

In DNA form, the CDR3 reads TGTGCCAGCAGTTTAAGGGGATGGCTACCCTCCTACGAGCAGTACTTC. Encoded protein: CASSLRGWLPSYEQYF. The chain couples TRBV28 to TRBJ2-7, with D maybe TRBD1 (5 bases). Germline CDR1 MDHEN, CDR2 SYDVKM. V was clipped by 2 bases and J by 0 bases, with 14 bases between them. The CDR3 spans 16 residues.

The CDR3 DNA reads as TGTGCCAGCAGCCTCCTCAAGGGGGAGAACACCGGGGAGCTGTTTTTT. As protein: CASSLLKGENTGELFF. This chain uses TRBV7-9 with TRBJ2-2; tentatively, D is TRBD1 (6 bases). Looked up from germline, CDR1 is SEHNR and CDR2 is FQNEAQ (reference sequence). Trimming removed 5 bases at V and 1 base at J, with 14 bases between. This CDR3 region has 16 residues.

This chain links TRBV27 with TRBJ1-2, with 9 bases lining up with TRBD1. This CDR3 is 18 amino acids long. Germline V lookup: CDR1 MNHEY, CDR2 SMNVEV (reference sequence). V gave up 5 bases and J gave up 0 bases; unmatched junction bases: 13. The CDR3 protein is CASSLLRGTGPSNYGYTF. CDR3 bases: TGTGCCAGCAGTCTCCTCCGGGGGACAGGGCCTTCTAACTATGGCTACACCTTC.

The J gene is TRBJ1-2, the V gene TRBV6-5, with D unclear. From germline, CDR1 is MNHEY and CDR2 SVGAGI. V gave up 0 bases and J gave up 4 bases, with 9 bases separating them. The CDR3 sequence is 14 residues long. CDR3 DNA sequence: TGTGCCAGCAGTTACTCGAACACAGCCTATGGCTACACCTTC. Amino acids: CASSYSNTAYGYTF.

V is TRBV28 and J is TRBJ2-1; TRBD2 might be the D (6 bases). This CDR3 contains 16 residues. Germline CDR1 reads MDHEN; CDR2 reads SYDVKM. Trimming removed 6 bases at V and 3 bases at J, with 18 bases between. CDR3 nucleotides: TGTGCCAGCAGGGGGTTGGTAGCGGAGGACTACAATGAGCAGTTCTTC. Translating gives CASRGLVAEDYNEQFF.

The chain couples TRBV4-3 to TRBJ2-7; D perhaps matches TRBD2 (5 bases). This CDR3 region has 16 residues. The V gene's germline CDR1 is LGHNA and CDR2 YSLEER. The V and J ends lost 1 base and 2 bases respectively, with 15 bases between them. The CDR3 coding sequence is TGCGCCAGCAGCCAAGTCGTGGAGGTTGTCCCCTACGAGCAGTACTTC. It specifies CASSQVVEVVPYEQYF.

This sequence joins TRBV13 and TRBJ1-3; no clear D. Germline values: CDR1 PRHDT, CDR2 FYEKMQ (reference sequence). V was clipped by 0 bases and J by 1 base, with 4 bases between them. The CDR3 is 14 amino acids. The CDR3 DNA reads as TGTGCCAGCAGCTTAGGGTATTCTGGAAACACCATATATTTT. It encodes CASSLGYSGNTIYF. Full variable domain (remainder filled in from reference TRBV13 and TRBJ1-3): AAGVIQSPRHLIKEKRETATLKCYPIPRHDTVYWYQQGPGQDPQFLISFYEKMQSDKGSIPDRFSAQQFSDYHSELNMSSLELGDSALYFCASSLGYSGNTIYFGEGSWLTVV.

The genes are TRBV2 and TRBJ2-1; D is perhaps TRBD2 (5 bases). The V end lost 11 bases, the J end lost 5 bases, and 22 bases lay between the germline ends. The CDR3 covers 15 residues. The germline V gene encodes CDR1 SNHLY and CDR2 FYNNEI. CDR3 in DNA: TGTGCCTCCACTAGAGATCCCCCCCCCGACAATGAGCAGTTCTTC. This gives the protein CASTRDPPPDNEQFF.

Turning to this clone: The same CDR3 can be traced to other DNA sequences in this sample. V usage is TRBV27 and J usage is TRBJ2-7, with D unclear. The CDR3 extends over 11 amino acids. From germline, CDR1 is MNHEY and CDR2 SMNVEV (reference sequence). Deletions cut 6 bases from V and 3 bases from J, with 6 bases between. The CDR3 protein is CASSLGYEQYF. The CDR3 DNA follows: TGTGCCAGCAGCCTCGGCTACGAGCAGTACTTC.

The chain links TRBV11-2 to TRBJ2-5; the match to TRBD1 covers 8 bases. Germline CDR1 and CDR2: SGHAT and FQNNGV. V dropped 5 bases and J dropped 0; count of bases not matched to a gene: 11. This CDR3 has 17 amino acids. CDR3: CASSDRGWLTHQETQYF. CDR3 nucleotides: TGTGCCAGCAGCGACAGGGGATGGCTAACTCACCAAGAGACCCAGTACTTC.

The chain carries TRBV6-1 and TRBJ2-3; D possibly matches TRBD1 or TRBD2 (5 bases each). The V end was cut by 2 bases, the J end by 5 bases, with 29 bases between. The germline V gene encodes CDR1 MNHNS and CDR2 SASEGT. The length of the CDR3 is 20 residues. For the CDR3, the DNA is TGTGCCAGCAGTGAATGGAGGCTAGGGCCCGCGATTGGGGCCCTAGATACGCAGTATTTT. The encoded protein is CASSEWRLGPAIGALDTQYF.

As to this clone: Other DNA sequences from this sample encode an identical CDR3 as well. The genes are TRBV28 and TRBJ1-5; D is unresolved. Germline CDR1 is MDHEN and CDR2 is SYDVKM. The CDR3 consists of 12 residues. Trimming pared 5 bases from V and 7 bases from J, leaving 9 bases between. CDR3 protein: CASSLPGQPQHF. The CDR3 nucleotides read TGTGCCAGCAGTCTCCCGGGGCAGCCCCAGCATTTT.

The chain couples TRBV11-2 to TRBJ2-1, with 7 positions matching TRBD2. Germline V lookup: CDR1 SGHAT, CDR2 FQNNGV. V lost 5 bases, J lost 9 bases, and 10 bases stayed unmatched. CDR3 length: 14 residues. The chain's CDR3 is CASSPTPGGTEQFF. DNA for the CDR3: TGTGCCAGCAGCCCAACGCCCGGGGGGACTGAGCAGTTCTTC.